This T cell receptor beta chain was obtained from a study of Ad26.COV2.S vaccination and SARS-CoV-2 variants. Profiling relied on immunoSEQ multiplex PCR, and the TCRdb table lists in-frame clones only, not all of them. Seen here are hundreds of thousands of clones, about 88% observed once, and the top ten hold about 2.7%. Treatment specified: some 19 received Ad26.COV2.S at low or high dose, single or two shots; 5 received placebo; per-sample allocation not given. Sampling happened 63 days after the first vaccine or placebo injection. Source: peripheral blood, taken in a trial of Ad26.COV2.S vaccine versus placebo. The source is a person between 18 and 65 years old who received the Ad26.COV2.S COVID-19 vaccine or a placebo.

CDR3 in DNA: TGTGCCAGCAGCCCGTGGTATCCGGGACAGGTGATACTAAGCTCCTACAATGAGCAGTTCTTC. This sequence encodes CASSPWYPGQVILSSYNEQFF. The chain recombines TRBV16 with TRBJ2-1, with 8 bases identical to TRBD1. The V gene's germline CDR1 is KGHSY and CDR2 FQNENV. The CDR3 covers 21 residues. V shed 4 bases, J shed 0 bases, and the junction held 20 bases outside the gene matches.